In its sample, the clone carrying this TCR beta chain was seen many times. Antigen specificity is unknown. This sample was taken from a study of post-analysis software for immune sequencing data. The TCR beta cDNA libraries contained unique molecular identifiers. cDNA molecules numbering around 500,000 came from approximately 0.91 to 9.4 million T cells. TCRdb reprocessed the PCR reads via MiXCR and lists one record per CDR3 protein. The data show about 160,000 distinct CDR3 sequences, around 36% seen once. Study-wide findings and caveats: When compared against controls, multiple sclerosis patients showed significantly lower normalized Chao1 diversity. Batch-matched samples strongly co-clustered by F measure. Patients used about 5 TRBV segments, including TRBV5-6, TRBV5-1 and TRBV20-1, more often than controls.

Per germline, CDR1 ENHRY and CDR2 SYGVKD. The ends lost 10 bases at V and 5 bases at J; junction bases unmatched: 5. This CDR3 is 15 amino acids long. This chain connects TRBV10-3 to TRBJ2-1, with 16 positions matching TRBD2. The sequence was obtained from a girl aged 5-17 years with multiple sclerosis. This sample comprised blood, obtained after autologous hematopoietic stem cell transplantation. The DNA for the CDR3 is TGTGCCACTGGGGGACTAGCGGGAGGGGACAATGAGCAGTTCTTC. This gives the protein CATGGLAGGDNEQFF.